This TCR beta chain was documented in a study of PD-1 blockade in classical Hodgkin lymphoma. As for the study in general: Patients were treated with nivolumab at 3 mg/kg, and this was given intravenously every 2 weeks.

This clone came up once. The antigen is not known. The J segment lost 6 bases and the V segment lost 5 bases, leaving 4 bases of the junction unmatched. This CDR3 comprises 14 residues. Germline CDR1 is SGHAT and CDR2 is FQNNGV. Data came from immunoSEQ multiplex PCR; TCRdb stores just in-frame clones and leaves some out. The table lists about 5,000 clones, 70% to 85% of them singletons. Study results and limitations: Those starting nivolumab under 1 year post-ASCT were excluded. The CD4+ diversity rise by C4D1 was clearest in complete responders. Baseline diversity was lower in partial responders and progressors than complete responders.

Each patient's relapse followed autologous stem cell transplantation, and brentuximab vedotin exposure varied. From thawed PBMCs, magnetic negative selection was used to isolate the CD8+ T cells. The chain couples TRBV11-2 to TRBJ2-5; 12 bases match TRBD1. The receptor comes from a human donor with classical Hodgkin lymphoma. The source was CD8+ T cells from blood, collected at baseline. The CDR3 protein is CASSGTGGVKTQYF. In DNA, the CDR3 is TGTGCCAGCAGCGGGACAGGGGGCGTTAAGACCCAGTACTTC.